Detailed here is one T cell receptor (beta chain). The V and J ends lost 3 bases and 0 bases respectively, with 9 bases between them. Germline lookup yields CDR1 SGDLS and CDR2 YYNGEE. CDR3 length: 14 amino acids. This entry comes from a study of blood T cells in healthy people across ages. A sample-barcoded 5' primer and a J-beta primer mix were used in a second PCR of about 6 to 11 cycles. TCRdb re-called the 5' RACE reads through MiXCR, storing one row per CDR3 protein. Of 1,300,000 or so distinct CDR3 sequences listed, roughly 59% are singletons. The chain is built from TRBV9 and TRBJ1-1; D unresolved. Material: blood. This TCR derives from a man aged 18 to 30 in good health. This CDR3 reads CASSGEGVNTEAFF. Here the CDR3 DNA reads TGTGCCAGCAGCGGCGAGGGAGTGAACACTGAAGCTTTCTTT.